The clone carrying this TCR beta chain was recorded a few times. Its antigen remains unknown. The data originate from a study of human T cells and chemical hapten exposure. For the study at large: Women made up most patients, who had alopecia areata, totalis or universalis.

Sample time point: patch test 1, 2 weeks after DPC sensitization. Specified treatment: therapeutic diphenylcyclopropenone sensitization with weekly scalp DPC. Germline V CDR1 and CDR2: LGHNA, YNFKEQ. The V segment lost 0 bases and the J segment 4 bases; nucleotides outside the gene matches: 3. This CDR3 has 15 amino acids. Study outcomes and limitations: There was a positive correlation between PT1 expanded TCR counts and patch test score.

The library gave individual cDNA molecules unique molecular identifiers. TCRdb independently ran MiXCR on the RACE reads; one entry per CDR3 protein. The table includes approximately 350,000 distinct CDR3 sequences, roughly 6.9% detected once. The chain uses TRBV4-2 and TRBJ2-7; TRBD1 aligns across 10 bases. This clonotype originated in a woman between 18 and 30 years old with alopecia areata. Some clones in this sample may be carry-over from other donors' samples. Sequenced material: whole blood, taken in connection with sensitization to the hapten diphenylcyclopropenone (DPC). CDR3 bases: TGTGCCAGCAGCCAAGAACGGGGACAGGGGTACGAGCAGTACTTC. It translates to CASSQERGQGYEQYF.